Listed here are 10 T cell receptor beta chains from one sample, sequenced in a study of identical twins. From the 5' RACE reads, TCRdb called clonotypes with MiXCR, one entry per CDR3 protein. The sample shows roughly 250,000 distinct CDR3 sequences, roughly an eighth of them seen only once. Input material: memory (CD45RO+) T cells sorted from blood. The origin of the receptors is a woman aged 18-29 years in good health.

This clonotype was seen more than once but under ten times. The chain employs TRBV5-6 and TRBJ1-3, with 7 bases lining up with TRBD1. CDR1 SGHDT and CDR2 YYEEEE come from the germline V gene. With V trimmed by 3 bases and J by 4 bases, 7 bases remained unmatched. The CDR3 consists of 15 residues. CDR3 loop: CASSSTGMSGNTIYF. The CDR3 coding sequence is TGTGCCAGCAGCTCGACAGGGATGTCAGGAAACACCATATATTTT.

As to this clonotype: A much larger clone lies one base from this, so it may be a read error. The V gene is TRBV9, the J gene TRBJ2-6; D not certain. CDR3 length: 17 amino acids. The V gene lost 7 bases and the J gene lost 0 bases, with 17 bases spanning the gap. CDR1 is SGDLS, CDR2 YYNGEE, per germline. CDR3 protein: CASALGAPYSGANVLTF. The DNA for the CDR3 is TGTGCCAGCGCTCTTGGAGCGCCCTACTCTGGGGCCAACGTCCTGACTTTC.

This clonotype was picked up many times. The chain couples TRBV5-1 to TRBJ2-5; 7 bases fit TRBD1. V lost 4 bases to trimming and J lost 3 bases; unmatched junction nucleotides: 3. The CDR3 is made up of 13 amino acids. The V gene's germline CDR1 is SGHRS and CDR2 YFSETQ. CDR3 sequence: CASSRGTEETQYF. For the CDR3, the DNA is TGCGCCAGCAGCAGAGGGACAGAAGAGACCCAGTACTTC.

The J gene is TRBJ2-3, the V gene TRBV19; TRBD1 or TRBD2 may be the D gene (5 bases each). V was trimmed by 5 bases and J by 4 bases, leaving 19 bases between them. CDR1 is LNHDA and CDR2 is SQIVND in the germline V gene (reference sequence). CDR3 length equals 16 residues. The CDR3 loop is CASSVRDASIADTQYF. CDR3 nucleotides: TGTGCCAGTAGTGTCCGGGACGCATCGATTGCAGATACGCAGTATTTT. The full variable domain, completed using reference TRBV19 and TRBJ2-3, is DGGITQSPKYLFRKEGQNVTLSCEQNLNHDAMYWYRQDPGQGLRLIYYSQIVNDFQKGDIAEGYSVSREKKESFPLTVTSAQKNPTAFYLCASSVRDASIADTQYFGPGTRLTVL.

The J gene is TRBJ2-3, the V gene TRBV5-6; no reliable D call. V was shortened by 1 base and J by 4 bases, with 10 bases between the two germline ends. The CDR3 covers 14 residues. Germline CDR1 is SGHDT and CDR2 is YYEEEE. CDR3: CASSLMGAPDTQYF. The CDR3 nucleotides read TGTGCCAGCAGCTTGATGGGTGCACCAGATACGCAGTATTTT.

The chain has TRBV3-1 and TRBJ2-5, with a tentative D call TRBD1 (8 bases). CDR3 length: 13 amino acids. CDR1 and CDR2 from the germline V gene are LGHDT and YNNKEL (reference sequence). V was pared by 6 bases and J by 5 bases, with 13 bases between. The CDR3: CASRQGGGETQYF. The CDR3, as DNA: TGTGCCAGCAGACAGGGGGGGGGTGAGACCCAGTACTTC.

This chain links TRBV5-6 with TRBJ2-3; the D is unclear. V was shortened by 0 bases and J by 10 bases, with 15 bases between the two germline ends. Germline V gene sequence: CDR1 SGHDT, CDR2 YYEEEE. This CDR3 has 14 amino acids. CDR3 sequence: CASSLGVGLRAQYF. The CDR3 coding sequence is TGTGCCAGCAGCTTGGGGGTAGGGCTGCGTGCGCAGTATTTT.

The chain carries TRBV7-9 and TRBJ2-7, with 8 bases aligning to TRBD2. After removal of 5 bases from V and 1 base from J, the junction contained 7 bases not matched to a gene. The CDR3 extends over 15 amino acids. Germline V gene sequence: CDR1 SEHNR, CDR2 FQNEAQ (reference sequence). In DNA form, the CDR3 reads TGTGCCAGCAGCCCTCGGGGGGGGGCTTCCTACGAGCAGTACTTC. Protein: CASSPRGGASYEQYF.

This clonotype was observed a few times. The V gene is TRBV29-1, the J gene TRBJ1-1; D not certain. Trimming took 7 bases from V and 5 from J, leaving 8 bases between them. The CDR3 contains 10 residues. Germline assignment: CDR1 SQVTM and CDR2 ANQGSEA. Here the CDR3 reads CSADVTEAFF. In nucleotides, the CDR3 is TGCAGCGCCGACGTGACTGAAGCTTTCTTT. Drawing the rest from reference TRBV29-1 and TRBJ1-1, the complete variable domain is SAVISQKPSRDICQRGTSLTIQCQVDSQVTMMFWYRQQPGQSLTLIATANQGSEATYESGFVIDKFPISRPNLTFSTLTVSNMSPEDSSIYLCSADVTEAFFGQGTRLTVV.

The V gene is TRBV24-1, the J gene TRBJ2-1; possible D gene TRBD2, 5 bases. The CDR3 is 13 residues long. V lost 4 bases to trimming and J lost 9 bases, with 12 bases between them. Germline assignment: CDR1 KGHDR and CDR2 SFDVKD. The CDR3 here is CATSDAGVGEQFF. The DNA for the CDR3 is TGTGCCACCAGTGACGCGGGCGTGGGTGAGCAGTTCTTC.